This T cell receptor (beta chain) was captured in a study of blood T cell repertoires in COVID-19. About the research overall: The study drew acute and convalescent COVID-19 samples from the United States, Italy and Spain.

The protocol was immunoSEQ multiplex PCR, while the TCRdb copy is restricted to in-frame clones and leaves out a portion. The profile shows around 58,000 clones, 80% to 90% of them singletons. The clonotype originates from a human donor in a cohort sampled during active COVID-19. Input material: peripheral blood.

In DNA, the CDR3 is TGTGCCAGCAGCTTTAATTTAGCGGGGCCCTACGAGCAGTACTTC. It is translated as CASSFNLAGPYEQYF. The rearrangement joins TRBV7-2 to TRBJ2-7, with TRBD2 identical over 8 bases. The V gene's germline CDR1 is SGHTA and CDR2 FQGNSA. The length of the CDR3 is 15 residues. V lost 3 bases and J lost 2; bases outside the gene matches: 6.